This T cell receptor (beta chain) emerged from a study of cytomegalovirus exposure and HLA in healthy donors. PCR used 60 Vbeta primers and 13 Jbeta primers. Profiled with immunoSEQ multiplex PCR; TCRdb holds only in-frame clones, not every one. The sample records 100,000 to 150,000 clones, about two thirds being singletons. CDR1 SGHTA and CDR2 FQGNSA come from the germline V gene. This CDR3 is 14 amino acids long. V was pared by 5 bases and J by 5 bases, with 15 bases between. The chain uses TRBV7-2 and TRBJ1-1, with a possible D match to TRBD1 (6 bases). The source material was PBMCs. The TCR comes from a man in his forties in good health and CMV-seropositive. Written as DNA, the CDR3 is TGTGCCAGCAGCCCTTCCTACAGGGAAACTGAAGCTTTCTTT. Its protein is CASSPSYRETEAFF. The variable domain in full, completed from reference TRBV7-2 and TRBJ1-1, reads GAGVSQSPSNKVTEKGKDVELRCDPISGHTALYWYRQSLGQGLEFLIYFQGNSAPDKSGLPSDRFSAERTGGSVSTLTIQRTQQEDSAVYLCASSPSYRETEAFFGQGTRLTVV.